Following are 6 T cell receptor beta chains from one sample sequenced in a study of blood T cell repertoires in COVID-19. TCRdb keeps only in-frame clones here, not all; method: immunoSEQ multiplex PCR. The sample shows over 200,000 clones, 70% to 90% of them seen only once. The specimen was PBMCs or T cells enriched from blood (not recorded which). The receptors stem from a man aged 30 to 45 who had recovered from COVID-19.

V gene TRBV7-9 combines with J gene TRBJ1-6; D is undetermined. The germline V gene has CDR1 SEHNR and CDR2 FQNEAQ (reference sequence). V lost 1 base to trimming and J lost 9 bases, with 7 bases between them. The CDR3 spans 13 residues. The CDR3 DNA is TGTGCCAGCAGCTTAGTCTTCGGTTCACCCCTCCACTTT. This codes for CASSLVFGSPLHF.

The V call is TRBV3-1 (or the pseudogene TRBV3-2), the J call TRBJ1-3; D remains unclear. CDR1 is LGHDT, CDR2 YNNKEL, per germline (reference sequence). Trimming removed 4 bases from V and 0 bases from J, with 16 bases in between. The CDR3 length is 17 residues. CDR3 coding DNA: TGTGCCAGCAGCCCGTCGGCGGGCACTGGCTCTGGAAACACCATATATTTT. Protein product: CASSPSAGTGSGNTIYF.

The chain links TRBV7-8 to TRBJ1-5; no clear D gene. Germline loops: CDR1 SGHVS, CDR2 FQNEAQ. The CDR3 consists of 15 residues. V lost 11 bases and J 0 bases, leaving 17 bases between the germline ends. CDR3 sequence reads: CASVFGPYSNQPQHF. The DNA for the CDR3 is TGTGCCTCGGTTTTCGGTCCCTATAGCAATCAGCCCCAGCATTTT.

The V and J genes are TRBV10-3 and TRBJ1-1, with TRBD1 as a possible D gene (5 bases). Germline values: CDR1 ENHRY, CDR2 SYGVKD. The CDR3 totals 14 residues. V gave up 6 bases and J gave up 2 bases, with 13 bases separating them. This CDR3 is CAIRGSGDNTEAFF. In nucleotides, the CDR3 is TGTGCCATCAGGGGTTCGGGGGATAACACTGAAGCTTTCTTT.

The rearrangement joins TRBV4-3 to TRBJ1-2, with 7 positions matching TRBD1. This CDR3 is built from 14 residues. Germline loops: CDR1 LGHNA, CDR2 YSLEER. Trimming took 0 bases from V and 6 from J; bases not matched to a gene: 4. CDR3 amino acids: CASSQEEGAHGYTF. The CDR3 DNA reads as TGCGCCAGCAGCCAAGAGGAGGGGGCGCATGGCTACACCTTC.

The chain is built from TRBV5-8 and TRBJ2-2, with 11 bases that match TRBD2. V gave up 3 bases and J gave up 0 bases; unmatched junction bases: 1. The CDR3 runs to 16 residues. Germline CDR1 and CDR2: SGHTS and YDEGEE. Written as DNA, the CDR3 is TGTGCCAGCAGCTGGGGACTAGCGGCGAACACCGGGGAGCTGTTTTTT. Translated: CASSWGLAANTGELFF.